This T cell receptor (beta chain) was found in a study of CD8+ T cells in alopecia areata. Once RNA had been extracted, it was reverse transcribed into cDNA to act as the sequencing template. The table came from immunoSEQ multiplex PCR; TCRdb's copy has only in-frame clones and leaves some out. The sample has some 170,000 clones, roughly 50% seen once. The CDR3 length is 13 residues. The germline gives CDR1 SGHAT, CDR2 FQNNGV. The V end lost 5 bases, the J end lost 5 bases, and 10 bases lay between the germline ends. Treatment here: oral pan-JAK inhibitor, 5-10 mg twice daily. This material consisted of CD8+ T cells sorted from blood, taken at week 24, from a patient treated with tofacitinib. The sequence derives from a human donor with alopecia areata. V gene TRBV11-2 combines with J gene TRBJ2-1; no firm D call. CDR3 coding DNA: TGTGCCAGCAGCCTAAGGTCAGACAATGAGCAGTTCTTC. Translation: CASSLRSDNEQFF.